These 5 T cell receptor beta chains originate from one sample sequenced in a study of shared clonotypes between healthy human individuals. Only in-frame clones appear in the TCRdb table, and some are missing; sequencing was by immunoSEQ multiplex PCR. Here the sample spans some 700,000 clones, less than 95% being singletons. Sequenced input: memory CD8+ T cells from PBMCs. The subset is: CD45RO+ cells pooled with CCR7-negative TemRA cells. The source of these receptors is a man aged 18 to 35 in good health. Some clones in this sample may be carry-over from other donors' samples.

The J gene is TRBJ1-1, the V gene TRBV5-1, with unresolved D. The CDR3 extends over 15 amino acids. Per germline, CDR1 SGHRS and CDR2 YFSETQ. V was trimmed by 0 bases and J by 1 base, leaving 10 bases between them. The CDR3 sequence is CASSLVGLQNTEAFF. The DNA of the CDR3 is TGCGCCAGCAGCTTGGTAGGTTTACAGAACACTGAAGCTTTCTTT.

The gene calls are TRBV27 and TRBJ1-1; D perhaps matches TRBD1 (5 bases). V was shortened by 9 bases and J by 2 bases, with 10 bases between the two germline ends. The CDR3 loop spans 12 amino acids. Germline CDR1 and CDR2: MNHEY and SMNVEV (reference sequence). CDR3 amino acids: CASRQINTEAFF. The CDR3 nucleotides are TGTGCCAGTCGACAGATTAACACTGAAGCTTTCTTT.

The genes are TRBV28 and TRBJ1-1, with 10 bases fitting TRBD1. The CDR3 runs 14 residues. The J segment lost 7 bases and the V segment lost 6 bases, leaving 8 bases of the junction unmatched. Germline V lookup: CDR1 MDHEN, CDR2 SYDVKM. The CDR3 region is CASRFQGQGNEAFF. The CDR3 nucleotides are TGTGCCAGCAGGTTTCAGGGACAGGGGAATGAAGCTTTCTTT. The whole variable domain, filled in from reference TRBV28 and TRBJ1-1, reads DVKVTQSSRYLVKRTGEKVFLECVQDMDHENMFWYRQDPGLGLRLIYFSYDVKMKEKGDIPEGYSVSREKKERFSLILESASTNQTSMYLCASRFQGQGNEAFFGQGTRLTVV.

The chain recombines TRBV30 with TRBJ1-2; D remains unclear. Trimming left V 1 base short and J 4 bases short, with 10 bases between. Germline V lookup: CDR1 GTSNPN, CDR2 SVGIG (reference sequence). The CDR3 covers 13 residues. CDR3 DNA: TGTGCCTGGAGTGACGGGATTCTCTATGGCTACACCTTC. Residues: CAWSDGILYGYTF. The full variable domain, its missing parts supplied by reference TRBV30 and TRBJ1-2, is SQTIHQWPATLVQPVGSPLSLECTVEGTSNPNLYWYRQAAGRGLQLLFYSVGIGQISSEVPQNLSASRPQDRQFILSSKKLLLSDSGFYLCAWSDGILYGYTFGSGTRLTVV.

This clone has only one observation. V usage is TRBV28 and J usage is TRBJ1-2, with 8 bases fitting TRBD1. The V segment lost 0 bases and the J segment 3 bases; nucleotides outside the gene matches: 6. The CDR3 length is 16 residues. Germline V gene sequence: CDR1 MDHEN, CDR2 SYDVKM. In nucleotides, the CDR3 is TGTGCCAGCAGTTTATGGCGCCGGGGACAGGACTATGGCTACACCTTC. Its translation: CASSLWRRGQDYGYTF.